This entry lists 22 T cell receptor beta chains sequenced from one sample in a study of CD8+ T cells in alopecia areata. Following RNA extraction, reverse transcription yielded cDNA that acted as the sequencing template. The assay was immunoSEQ multiplex PCR, and TCRdb's table has in-frame clones only and misses some. The sample consists of about 200,000 clones, approximately 60% of them appearing once. Treatment reported: oral pan-JAK inhibitor, 5-10 mg twice daily. The source material was CD4+ T cells sorted from blood, sampled at week 4, from a patient treated with tofacitinib. The receptors here all came from a human donor with alopecia areata.

The V gene is TRBV7-9, the J gene TRBJ1-6; perhaps TRBD1 as D (5 bases). V gave up 5 bases and J gave up 9 bases, with 8 bases separating them. Germline V gives CDR1 SEHNR, CDR2 FQNEAQ (reference sequence). CDR3 length: 12 amino acids. The CDR3 nucleotides read TGTGCCAGCAGCCGGGACTCTTCACCCCTCCACTTT. This sequence encodes CASSRDSSPLHF.

V is TRBV4-1 and J is TRBJ2-5; a weak D match, TRBD1 (6 bases). From germline, CDR1 is MGHRA and CDR2 YSYEKL. With 5 bases removed from V and 2 bases from J, the gap between germline ends came to 18 bases. The CDR3 extends over 16 amino acids. The CDR3: CASSSYGGRRQETQYF. The CDR3 DNA is TGCGCCAGCAGCTCATATGGGGGCAGACGTCAAGAGACCCAGTACTTC.

The sample holds one count of this clone. V usage is TRBV30 and J usage is TRBJ2-7; 12 bases map to TRBD1. The CDR3 contains 14 residues. The germline V gene encodes CDR1 GTSNPN and CDR2 SVGIG (reference sequence). Losses at the gene ends were 5 bases for V and 6 bases for J; bases not matched to a gene: 8. Here the CDR3 reads CAWSGTGGWSEQYF. CDR3 sequence (DNA): TGTGCCTGGTCCGGGACAGGGGGCTGGAGCGAGCAGTACTTC. The variable domain in full, with the rest retrieved from reference TRBV30 and TRBJ2-7, is SQTIHQWPATLVQPVGSPLSLECTVEGTSNPNLYWYRQAAGRGLQLLFYSVGIGQISSEVPQNLSASRPQDRQFILSSKKLLLSDSGFYLCAWSGTGGWSEQYFGPGTRLTVT.

This clone has just a few counts. The chain uses TRBV6-6 and TRBJ2-7; TRBD1 is a possible D gene (6 bases). The germline V and J ends were trimmed by 6 bases and 2 bases, with 17 bases remaining between them. The CDR3 covers 15 residues. In germline, CDR1 is MNHNY, CDR2 SVGAGI (reference sequence). This CDR3 is CASSSAETGTYEQYF. As DNA, the CDR3 is TGTGCCAGCAGCTCCGCCGAGACAGGAACCTACGAGCAGTACTTC.

The rearrangement uses TRBV29-1 and TRBJ1-4, with 7 positions matching TRBD1. There are 14 residues in the CDR3. The junction had 8 bases not matched to a gene; V was cut back by 4 bases and J by 6 bases. CDR1 and CDR2 from the germline V gene are SQVTM and ANQGSEA. The CDR3: CSVGPTGLDEKLFF. DNA of the CDR3: TGCAGCGTTGGGCCGACAGGGCTTGATGAAAAACTGTTTTTT.

A note on this clone: One end of the junction does not line up with germline, which may come from a read error. This chain uses TRBV7-9 with TRBJ2-1, with 10 nucleotides matching TRBD2. Germline values: CDR1 SEHNR, CDR2 FQNEAQ (reference sequence). This CDR3 region has 15 residues. The CDR3 coding sequence is TGTGCCAGCAGCTCTAAGCGGGGGGGCTACGATGAGCAGTTCTTC. It translates to CASSSKRGGYDEQFF.

This clone was found once. The CDR3 DNA reads as TGTGCCAGCAGCCGGACAGGATACGAGCAGTACTTC. It codes for CASSRTGYEQYF. The chain couples TRBV7-9 to TRBJ2-7; 7 positions match TRBD1. This CDR3 has 12 residues. Germline-derived CDR1 and CDR2 are SEHNR and FQNEAQ (reference sequence). J lost 4 bases, V lost 5 bases, and 2 bases had no gene match.

This chain joins TRBV15 and TRBJ1-6; D is ambiguous. This CDR3 is 16 amino acids long. The V end was cut by 6 bases, the J end by 1 base, with 13 bases between. CDR1 is LNHNV, CDR2 YYDKDF, per germline (reference sequence). CDR3 coding DNA: TGTGCCACCAGGCCGGGAGATAGATCCTATAATTCACCCCTCCACTTT. Its translation is CATRPGDRSYNSPLHF.

The rearrangement uses TRBV28 and TRBJ2-3; perhaps TRBD1 as D (5 bases). CDR3 length equals 15 residues. Trimming shortened V by 5 bases and J by 8 bases, and 20 bases separated the two germline ends. The germline gives CDR1 MDHEN, CDR2 SYDVKM. The CDR3 DNA reads TGTGCCAGCAGTCCTGACAGACCCCCTCGGGTTACGCAGTATTTT. Its translation is CASSPDRPPRVTQYF.

The chain couples TRBV9 to TRBJ2-2; D possibly corresponds to TRBD1 (6 bases). Trimming left V 1 base short and J 3 bases short, with 7 bases between. Looked up from germline, CDR1 is SGDLS and CDR2 is YYNGEE. The CDR3 totals 14 residues. The CDR3 loop reads CASSVRQDTGELFF. In nucleotides, the CDR3 is TGTGCCAGCAGCGTACGACAGGACACCGGGGAGCTGTTTTTT.

The rearrangement joins TRBV2 to TRBJ2-7; a possible D gene is TRBD1 (6 bases). There are 11 residues in the CDR3. Between the trimmed V and J ends, which lost 10 bases and 3 bases, there was a span of 10 bases. Per the germline V gene, CDR1 is SNHLY and CDR2 is FYNNEI. CDR3 coding DNA: TGTGCCATTAACAGGGACTACGAGCAGTACTTC. It specifies CAINRDYEQYF. Drawing the rest from reference TRBV2 and TRBJ2-7, the complete variable domain is EPEVTQTPSHQVTQMGQEVILRCVPISNHLYFYWYRQILGQKVEFLVSFYNNEISEKSEIFDDQFSVERPDGSNFTLKIRSTKLEDSAMYFCAINRDYEQYFGPGTRLTVT.

CDR3: CASSLIGRGGGYTF. The DNA of the CDR3 is TGTGCCAGCAGTTTAATAGGCAGGGGGGGTGGCTACACCTTC. V and J are TRBV27 and TRBJ1-2; 7 bases line up with TRBD1. The CDR3 runs 14 residues. Trimming removed 2 bases from V and 7 bases from J; junction bases left unmatched: 7. CDR1 is MNHEY and CDR2 is SMNVEV in the germline V gene (reference sequence).

This clone has just a few counts. This sequence joins TRBV2 and TRBJ1-1; tentatively, D is TRBD1 (5 bases). The V gene lost 1 base and the J gene lost 4 bases, with 7 bases spanning the gap. This CDR3 has 13 amino acids. Germline lookup yields CDR1 SNHLY and CDR2 FYNNEI. CDR3 region: CASSEGGVTEAFF. CDR3 nucleotides: TGTGCCAGCAGTGAAGGAGGGGTCACTGAAGCTTTCTTT.

The chain couples TRBV6-5 to TRBJ1-4; a weak D match, TRBD1 (5 bases). The CDR3 contains 14 residues. CDR1 MNHEY and CDR2 SVGAGI come from the germline V gene. V shed 4 bases and J shed 7 bases, with 13 bases lying between them. CDR3 protein: CASSSNRDGEKLFF. The CDR3 DNA reads as TGTGCCAGCAGTTCCAACCGGGACGGTGAAAAACTGTTTTTT.

The chain is built from TRBV4-1 and TRBJ2-7, with 10 nucleotides matching TRBD1. Germline-derived CDR1 and CDR2 are MGHRA and YSYEKL. V was pared by 3 bases and J by 5 bases, with 7 bases of the junction left unmatched. This CDR3 has 15 residues. The CDR3 nucleotides read TGCGCCAGCAGCCACGTGGGACAGGGGATTGACGAGCAGTACTTC. The encoded protein is CASSHVGQGIDEQYF.

The chain links TRBV20-1 to TRBJ2-5; D not certain. CDR1 and CDR2 from the germline V gene are DFQATT and SNEGSKA (reference sequence). The length of the CDR3 is 11 residues. V lost 6 bases to trimming and J lost 5 bases, with 10 bases between them. The CDR3 region has the DNA TGCAGTGCCCGCCCCCGGGAGACCCAGTACTTC. Its protein is CSARPRETQYF.

This clone was detected a few times. The V gene is TRBV5-1, the J gene TRBJ1-2; D is ambiguous. The CDR3 is 13 residues long. In germline, CDR1 is SGHRS, CDR2 YFSETQ. The V gene lost 5 bases and the J gene lost 2 bases, with 10 bases spanning the gap. DNA for the CDR3: TGCGCCAGCAGAGCGGACGCCAACTATGGCTACACCTTC. Translation: CASRADANYGYTF. The variable domain in full, completed from reference TRBV5-1 and TRBJ1-2, reads KAGVTQTPRYLIKTRGQQVTLSCSPISGHRSVSWYQQTPGQGLQFLFEYFSETQRNKGNFPGRFSGRQFSNSRSEMNVSTLELGDSALYLCASRADANYGYTFGSGTRLTVV.

The rearrangement uses TRBV15 and TRBJ1-2, with D possibly being TRBD1 (6 bases). Trimming removed 1 base from V and 2 bases from J, with 11 bases in between. The CDR3 loop spans 15 amino acids. Germline CDR1 LNHNV, CDR2 YYDKDF (reference sequence). The chain's CDR3 is CATSRVGHRNYGYTF. In nucleotides, the CDR3 is TGTGCCACCAGCAGAGTGGGACATCGGAACTATGGCTACACCTTC.

This clone was seen only a few times. V usage is TRBV4-1 and J usage is TRBJ2-1, with 14 positions matching TRBD2. CDR1 is MGHRA, CDR2 YSYEKL, per germline. The CDR3 totals 19 residues. Germline trimming cut 1 base from V and 0 bases from J; bases unmatched to any gene: 5. The CDR3 region is CASSQAGLAGANSYNEQFF. The DNA for the CDR3 is TGCGCCAGCAGCCAAGCGGGACTAGCGGGAGCAAACTCCTACAATGAGCAGTTCTTC.

The chain employs TRBV30 and TRBJ1-1; D unclear. Deletions cut 2 bases from V and 6 bases from J, with 13 bases between. Germline V gene data show CDR1 as GTSNPN and CDR2 as SVGIG (reference sequence). This CDR3 has 13 amino acids. The CDR3 region is CAWSSGSYSEAFF. The CDR3 coding sequence is TGTGCCTGGAGTTCGGGCAGCTACTCTGAAGCTTTCTTT.

Here the CDR3 DNA reads TGTGCCAGCAGTACCGGAGGGACAGTCTTCGAGCAGTACTTC. This codes for CASSTGGTVFEQYF. The V gene is TRBV5-6, the J gene TRBJ2-7; a weak D match, TRBD1 (7 bases). In germline, CDR1 is SGHDT, CDR2 YYEEEE. The CDR3 loop spans 14 amino acids. Trimming removed 5 bases from V and 6 bases from J, with 18 bases in between.

There are many counts of this clone. Within the sample, other DNA sequences also encode this same CDR3. The chain uses TRBV19 and TRBJ1-2, with TRBD1 as a possible D gene (5 bases). The CDR3 consists of 11 residues. Germline assignment: CDR1 LNHDA and CDR2 SQIVND (reference sequence). Trimming removed 9 bases from V and 2 bases from J, with 7 bases in between. The DNA for the CDR3 is TGTGCCAGCCGGGACAACTATGGCTACACCTTC. It encodes CASRDNYGYTF.